The sequence of this T cell receptor (beta chain) was determined in a study of blood T cell repertoires in COVID-19. Looking at the study overall: Donors in the United States, Italy and Spain gave samples during acute or convalescent COVID-19.

Repertoires were generated with immunoSEQ multiplex PCR, while TCRdb's copy carries only in-frame clones and drops some. The repertoire includes about 300,000 clones, more than 70% of them detected once, and 6.4% sits in the top ten. This CDR3 has 13 amino acids. V was pared by 4 bases and J by 2 bases, with 9 bases between. Germline loops: CDR1 MNHEY, CDR2 SVGAGI. This clonotype was obtained from a man between 18 and 29 years old who had recovered from COVID-19. Sequencing input: peripheral blood. This chain connects TRBV6-5 to TRBJ2-7, with D possibly TRBD2 on 5 matching bases. The CDR3 DNA is TGTGCCAGCAGTTTCCGGGATCCCTACGAGCAGTACTTC. Protein sequence: CASSFRDPYEQYF.